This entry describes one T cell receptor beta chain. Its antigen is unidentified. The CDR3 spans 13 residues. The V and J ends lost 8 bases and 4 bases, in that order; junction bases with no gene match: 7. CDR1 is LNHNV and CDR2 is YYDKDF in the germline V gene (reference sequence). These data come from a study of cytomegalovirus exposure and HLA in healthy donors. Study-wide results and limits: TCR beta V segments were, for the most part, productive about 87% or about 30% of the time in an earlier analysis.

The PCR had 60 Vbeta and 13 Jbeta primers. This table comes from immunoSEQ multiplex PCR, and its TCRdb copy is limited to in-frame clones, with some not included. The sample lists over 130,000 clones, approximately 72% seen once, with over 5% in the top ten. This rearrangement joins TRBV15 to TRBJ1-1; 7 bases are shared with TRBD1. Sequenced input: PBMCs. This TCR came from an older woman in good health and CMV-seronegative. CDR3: CATGRGLRTEAFF. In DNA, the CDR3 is TGTGCCACCGGAAGGGGGCTGCGCACTGAAGCTTTCTTT. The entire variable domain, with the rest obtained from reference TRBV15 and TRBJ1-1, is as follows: DAMVIQNPRYQVTQFGKPVTLSCSQTLNHNVMYWYQQKSSQAPKLLFHYYDKDFNNEADTPDNFQSRRPNTSFCFLDIRSPGLGDTAMYLCATGRGLRTEAFFGQGTRLTVV.